The next 17 T cell receptor beta chains were all read from a single sample in a study of CD8 T cells in ankylosing spondylitis. In TCRdb, the 5' RACE reads were re-called with MiXCR into one record per CDR3 protein. The sample carries 200,000 to 250,000 distinct CDR3 sequences, 10% recorded once. Sequenced sample: blood, either unsorted or a sorted T cell fraction (not recorded which). All receptors come from a male donor with ankylosing spondylitis or in good health (not recorded which).

This clonotype was counted many times. The chain uses TRBV5-1 and TRBJ2-1; D might be TRBD1 or TRBD2, each matching 6 bases. The germline CDR1 and CDR2 sequences are SGHRS and YFSETQ. Deletions cut 5 bases from V and 2 bases from J, with 20 bases between. The CDR3 extends over 17 amino acids. DNA of the CDR3: TGCGCCAGCAGTGGGGGATCTTCGGGGGCCACCTACAATGAGCAGTTCTTC. Translated, it gives CASSGGSSGATYNEQFF.

CDR3 coding DNA: TGTGCCAGTAGTATACGCAGAAACAATGAGCAGTTCTTC. Amino acids: CASSIRRNNEQFF. The chain uses TRBV19 and TRBJ2-1; D gene unclear. Germline CDR1 is LNHDA and CDR2 is SQIVND (reference sequence). V was shortened by 2 bases and J by 5 bases, with 7 bases between the two germline ends. The CDR3 length is 13 residues.

This clonotype came up many times. The V and J genes are TRBV6-5 and TRBJ1-6, with TRBD1 as a possible D gene (6 bases). The CDR3 consists of 17 residues. Trimming pared 0 bases from V and 2 bases from J, leaving 11 bases between. CDR1 and CDR2 (germline): MNHEY, SVGAGI. For the CDR3, the DNA is TGTGCCAGCAGTTACTCAATGGGGGGCACCTATAATTCACCCCTCCACTTT. This translates into CASSYSMGGTYNSPLHF.

In this sample, this clonotype turned up many times. The chain joins TRBV6-5 to TRBJ2-2; 13 nucleotides agree with TRBD2. Germline V gene sequence: CDR1 MNHEY, CDR2 SVGAGI. This CDR3 has 17 residues. With V trimmed by 4 bases and J by 5 bases, 7 bases remained unmatched. The chain's CDR3 is CASSSIGLAGVTGELFF. CDR3 coding DNA: TGTGCCAGCAGTTCCATCGGACTAGCGGGGGTTACCGGGGAGCTGTTTTTT.

Only a few counts were recorded for this clonotype. J is TRBJ1-5 and V is TRBV30; 7 bases are shared with TRBD1. The CDR3 consists of 14 residues. Losses at the gene ends were 5 bases for V and 4 bases for J; bases not matched to a gene: 8. Per the germline V gene, CDR1 is GTSNPN and CDR2 is SVGIG (reference sequence). CDR3 loop: CAWVPGQKNQPQHF. The CDR3 DNA is TGTGCCTGGGTACCGGGACAGAAAAATCAGCCCCAGCATTTT.

This rearrangement joins TRBV20-1 to TRBJ1-2, with unresolved D. This CDR3 is built from 12 residues. Germline V gives CDR1 DFQATT, CDR2 SNEGSKA (reference sequence). V lost 5 bases to trimming and J lost 4 bases, with 11 bases between them. In DNA, the CDR3 is TGCAGTGCTCCGACTGGTTCCTATGGCTACACCTTC. Translating it yields CSAPTGSYGYTF.

The chain joins TRBV7-6 to TRBJ2-7, with 7 bases fitting TRBD1. The V and J ends lost 3 bases and 5 bases, in that order; junction bases with no gene match: 10. The CDR3 extends over 15 amino acids. CDR1 SGHVS and CDR2 FNYEAQ come from the germline V gene. The CDR3, as DNA: TGTGCCAGCAGCTTGCAGGGACAGTCGGGCCACGAGCAGTACTTC. This translates into CASSLQGQSGHEQYF. The full variable domain, with the rest looked up from reference TRBV7-6 and TRBJ2-7, is GAGVSQSPRYKVTKRGQDVALRCDPISGHVSLYWYRQALGQGPEFLTYFNYEAQQDKSGLPNDRFSAERPEGSISTLTIQRTEQRDSAMYRCASSLQGQSGHEQYFGPGTRLTVT.

This clonotype was detected many times. This chain uses TRBV6-1 with TRBJ1-2; no firm D call. The CDR3 is 12 residues long. CDR1 is MNHNS and CDR2 is SASEGT in the germline V gene. Trimming removed 11 bases from V and 4 bases from J, with 14 bases in between. CDR3 in DNA: TGTGCCGTCGTTGAGGTTGTCTATGGCTACACCTTC. Residues: CAVVEVVYGYTF.

Written as DNA, the CDR3 is TGTGCCAGTAGTATTGTGGGGTCCGACTACGAGCAGTACTTC. Its protein product is CASSIVGSDYEQYF. The chain carries TRBV19 and TRBJ2-7; D call uncertain. CDR1 is LNHDA, CDR2 SQIVND, per germline (reference sequence). V was shortened by 3 bases and J by 3 bases, with 12 bases between the two germline ends. CDR3 size: 14 residues.

This clonotype was picked up a small number of times. This chain links TRBV5-1 with TRBJ1-4; D might be TRBD1 (5 bases). Germline-derived CDR1 and CDR2 are SGHRS and YFSETQ. The CDR3 contains 16 residues. V lost 0 bases and J lost 6, with 15 bases in between. The CDR3: CASSLAQGVGDEKLFF. Here the CDR3 DNA reads TGCGCCAGCAGCTTGGCTCAGGGAGTTGGGGATGAAAAACTGTTTTTT.

This clonotype has at least ten counts. The rearrangement links TRBV28 to TRBJ2-5, with 8 bases that match TRBD2. The CDR3 totals 16 residues. With V trimmed by 2 bases and J by 2 bases, 7 bases remained unmatched. The germline V gene has CDR1 MDHEN and CDR2 SYDVKM. CDR3 DNA sequence: TGTGCCAGCAGTTTAGGGCGGGGGGCGAGGCAAGAGACCCAGTACTTC. Translation: CASSLGRGARQETQYF. The variable domain in full, with the rest retrieved from reference TRBV28 and TRBJ2-5, is DVKVTQSSRYLVKRTGEKVFLECVQDMDHENMFWYRQDPGLGLRLIYFSYDVKMKEKGDIPEGYSVSREKKERFSLILESASTNQTSMYLCASSLGRGARQETQYFGPGTRLLVL.

This clonotype was seen at least ten times. The chain employs TRBV5-1 and TRBJ1-5, with D maybe TRBD1 (6 bases). Germline CDR1 SGHRS, CDR2 YFSETQ. The CDR3 length is 15 residues. V lost 4 bases, J lost 7 bases, and 18 bases lay in between. CDR3 sequence: CASSLVPGARQPQHF. The CDR3 DNA follows: TGCGCCAGCAGCCTCGTCCCGGGGGCGCGACAGCCCCAGCATTTT.

In its sample, this clonotype was seen once. A single base separates this from a much larger clone, so it may be a read error. The J gene is TRBJ2-3, the V gene TRBV27; D may correspond to TRBD1 or TRBD2 (5 bases each). V was shortened by 4 bases and J by 4 bases, with 12 bases between the two germline ends. This CDR3 has 14 residues. The germline gives CDR1 MNHEY, CDR2 SMNVEV (reference sequence). CDR3 region: CASSSPGHSDTQYF. The CDR3 bases are TGTGCCAGCAGTTCACCGGGGCACTCAGATACGCAGTATTTT.

V is TRBV5-5 and J is TRBJ1-2, with D unclear. Trimming left V 0 bases short and J 5 bases short, with 8 bases between. Germline CDR1 is SGHKS and CDR2 is YYEKEE (reference sequence). The CDR3 runs 13 residues. The CDR3 region has the DNA TGTGCCAGCAGCTTGGATCCGGAATATGGCTACACCTTC. Encoded protein: CASSLDPEYGYTF.

The chain employs TRBV20-1 and TRBJ1-5, with a tentative D call TRBD1 (6 bases). The V gene lost 1 base and the J gene lost 2 bases, with 18 bases spanning the gap. The germline gives CDR1 DFQATT, CDR2 SNEGSKA (reference sequence). There are 17 residues in the CDR3. This chain's CDR3 is CSARALGGGRGNQPQHF. The CDR3 DNA reads TGCAGTGCTAGAGCTCTCGGGGGGGGCAGGGGCAATCAGCCCCAGCATTTT.

This clonotype came up many times. The chain carries TRBV5-1 and TRBJ2-7; D unresolved. Germline V CDR1 and CDR2: SGHRS, YFSETQ. The CDR3 is made up of 11 amino acids. The V and J ends lost 1 base and 5 bases respectively, with 4 bases between them. CDR3 residues: CASSLRDEQYF. For the CDR3, the DNA is TGCGCCAGCAGCTTGAGGGACGAGCAGTACTTC. Variable domain in full (rest from reference TRBV5-1 and TRBJ2-7): KAGVTQTPRYLIKTRGQQVTLSCSPISGHRSVSWYQQTPGQGLQFLFEYFSETQRNKGNFPGRFSGRQFSNSRSEMNVSTLELGDSALYLCASSLRDEQYFGPGTRLTVT.

This clonotype showed up just a few times. The CDR3 region is CASSPGQGAYTF. The CDR3 DNA reads TGCGCCAGCAGCCCAGGACAGGGGGCCTACACCTTC. This chain links TRBV5-1 with TRBJ1-2; TRBD1 agrees at 11 bases. After removal of 4 bases from V and 10 bases from J, the junction contained 3 bases not matched to a gene. Germline V CDR1 and CDR2: SGHRS, YFSETQ. CDR3 length: 12 amino acids.